Below are 5 T cell receptor beta chains sequenced from a single sample in a study of cytomegalovirus exposure and HLA in healthy donors. Use of 60 Vbeta and 13 Jbeta primers characterized the PCR. Here immunoSEQ multiplex PCR was the method, and the copy in TCRdb shows in-frame clones only, minus some. This sample yields approximately 150,000 clones, of which about four fifths are seen a single time; roughly 4.4% belongs to the top ten. The specimen was PBMCs. The receptors here all came from a young woman in good health and CMV-seropositive.

This clone was recorded only once. The V call is TRBV6-1, the J call TRBJ2-2, with D hard to call. Germline V gene sequence: CDR1 MNHNS, CDR2 SASEGT. The CDR3 is 14 amino acids. With 5 bases removed from V and 1 base from J, the gap between germline ends came to 8 bases. CDR3 DNA sequence: TGTGCCAGCAGTCCCCTTTTGAACACCGGGGAGCTGTTTTTT. This gives the protein CASSPLLNTGELFF.

A single count supports this clone. The rearrangement joins TRBV5-3 to TRBJ2-7, with TRBD2 as a possible D gene (7 bases). TRBV5-3 is sorted into the ORF group, with uncertain function. This CDR3 has 16 residues. V was pared by 8 bases and J by 2 bases, with 23 bases between. Here the CDR3 reads CASMGGGGHLPYEQYF. The CDR3 bases are TGTGCCAGCATGGGGGGGGGCGGACACTTACCCTACGAGCAGTACTTC.

The V and J genes are TRBV2 and TRBJ1-4; 7 bases are shared with TRBD1. With 6 bases clipped from V and 7 bases from J, the junction kept 8 bases outside the gene matches. The germline V gene has CDR1 SNHLY and CDR2 FYNNEI. This CDR3 is built from 14 residues. The CDR3 DNA reads as TGTGCCAGCAGCGACAACAGGGGCGGTGAAAAACTGTTTTTT. Translated, it gives CASSDNRGGEKLFF. The full variable domain, in which reference TRBV2 and TRBJ1-4 provide the parts outside the CDR3, is EPEVTQTPSHQVTQMGQEVILRCVPISNHLYFYWYRQILGQKVEFLVSFYNNEISEKSEIFDDQFSVERPDGSNFTLKIRSTKLEDSAMYFCASSDNRGGEKLFFGSGTQLSVL.

V and J are TRBV5-1 and TRBJ2-7, with 7 positions matching TRBD1. Germline V gene sequence: CDR1 SGHRS, CDR2 YFSETQ. This CDR3 region has 13 residues. V lost 5 bases, J lost 6 bases, and 8 bases stayed unmatched. In DNA form, the CDR3 reads TGCGCCAGCAGGGGCGGAACAGGGGTCGAGCAGTACTTC. Translated: CASRGGTGVEQYF. The full variable domain, its missing parts supplied by reference TRBV5-1 and TRBJ2-7, is KAGVTQTPRYLIKTRGQQVTLSCSPISGHRSVSWYQQTPGQGLQFLFEYFSETQRNKGNFPGRFSGRQFSNSRSEMNVSTLELGDSALYLCASRGGTGVEQYFGPGTRLTVT.

The chain has TRBV11-2 and TRBJ2-1, with unresolved D. The germline V gene has CDR1 SGHAT and CDR2 FQNNGV. Trimming left V 0 bases short and J 1 base short, with 10 bases between. This CDR3 contains 16 residues. CDR3 loop: CASSLDLAASYNEQFF. DNA of the CDR3: TGTGCCAGCAGCTTAGATCTGGCCGCATCCTACAATGAGCAGTTCTTC.